What follows are 27 T cell receptor beta chains derived from one specimen sequenced in a study of post-analysis software for immune sequencing data. Findings and limits, study-wide: Compared with controls, patients had more of about 5 TRBV segments, including TRBV5-6, TRBV5-1 and TRBV20-1.

Each TCR beta cDNA library carried unique molecular identifiers. A single record per CDR3 protein comes from TCRdb applying MiXCR to the PCR reads. Altogether 450,000 or so distinct CDR3 sequences are present, around 40% being singletons, with the ten largest covering around an eighth. No antigens are known for them. The sequenced sample consisted of blood. The receptor source for this set is a girl between 5 and 17 years old with multiple sclerosis.

The chain joins TRBV6-5 to TRBJ2-7, with 8 bases identical to TRBD1. Trimming took 1 base from V and 5 from J; bases not matched to a gene: 7. The CDR3 length is 15 residues. CDR1 is MNHEY and CDR2 is SVGAGI in the germline V gene. The chain's CDR3 is CASSYLAGGRHEQYF. The CDR3 bases are TGTGCCAGCAGTTACTTGGCAGGGGGCCGACACGAGCAGTACTTC.

This chain uses TRBV15 with TRBJ2-3, with 8 bases lining up with TRBD2. The germline V gene encodes CDR1 LNHNV and CDR2 YYDKDF (reference sequence). The V segment lost 0 bases and the J segment 2 bases; nucleotides outside the gene matches: 13. The CDR3 covers 19 residues. The CDR3 protein is CATSRDRPPLAANTDTQYF. The CDR3 nucleotides are TGTGCCACCAGCAGAGATCGCCCTCCACTAGCGGCTAACACAGATACGCAGTATTTT.

This clonotype was observed a handful of times. The chain carries TRBV27 and TRBJ1-1, with TRBD1 matching over 7 bases. The CDR3 has 16 residues. V trimming: 4 bases; J trimming: 1 base; junction bases outside the gene matches: 9. Germline V gene lookup returns CDR1 MNHEY and CDR2 SMNVEV (reference sequence). The CDR3 is CASSSLTGIPNTEAFF. The DNA for the CDR3 is TGTGCCAGCAGTTCCCTGACAGGGATCCCGAACACTGAAGCTTTCTTT.

In nucleotides, the CDR3 is TGTGCCAGCAGGAGACTAGCGGGAGCCCCCTACAATGAGCAGTTCTTC. Amino acid sequence: CASRRLAGAPYNEQFF. This chain uses TRBV27 with TRBJ2-1; 12 bases are shared with TRBD2. J gave up 2 bases and V 6 bases, and 5 bases lay outside the gene matches. The germline V gene encodes CDR1 MNHEY and CDR2 SMNVEV (reference sequence). The CDR3 length is 16 residues.

Comment on this clonotype: Relative to the germline gene, one junction end is altered; a read error may explain this. The chain is built from TRBV20-1 and TRBJ2-1, with TRBD2 matching over 11 bases. Germline CDR1 DFQATT, CDR2 SNEGSKA (reference sequence). The CDR3 is 14 residues long. The CDR3 nucleotides read TGCAGTGCGCCACTAGCGGGAGCTTACAATAAGCAGTTCTTC. Translating it yields CSAPLAGAYNKQFF.

The chain is built from TRBV7-9 and TRBJ1-1, with 12 nucleotides matching TRBD1. In germline, CDR1 is SEHNR, CDR2 FQNEAQ (reference sequence). The CDR3 contains 17 residues. Trimming at V came to 5 bases and at J to 5 bases, leaving 12 bases not matched to a gene. CDR3 in amino acids: CASSRTGTGGDETEAFF. CDR3 coding DNA: TGTGCCAGCAGCCGAACCGGGACAGGGGGCGATGAGACTGAAGCTTTCTTT.

Here the CDR3 DNA reads TGTGCCAGCAGCGTCAGTGGACTAGCGGAATCCTACGAGCAGTACTTC. Its protein product is CASSVSGLAESYEQYF. This sequence joins TRBV9 and TRBJ2-7; 10 bases align to TRBD2. The germline CDR1 and CDR2 sequences are SGDLS and YYNGEE. This CDR3 has 16 amino acids. V gave up 2 bases and J gave up 1 base; unmatched junction bases: 6.

The chain combines TRBV20-1 with TRBJ1-1; D perhaps matches TRBD1 (5 bases). CDR1 and CDR2 from the germline V gene are DFQATT and SNEGSKA (reference sequence). V was trimmed by 6 bases and J by 1 base, leaving 12 bases between them. The CDR3 spans 13 residues. The CDR3 reads CSALDSKNTEAFF. Here the CDR3 DNA reads TGCAGTGCCCTCGACAGTAAGAACACTGAAGCTTTCTTT.

This sequence joins TRBV11-1 and TRBJ2-4; 10 nucleotides line up with TRBD2. The end of the DNA aligns better with TRBJ2-7, so the J call may be wrong. Germline loops: CDR1 SGHAT, CDR2 FQDESV (reference sequence). The length of the CDR3 is 16 residues. CDR3 loop: CASSLRPSGSPYEQYF. In DNA, the CDR3 is TGTGCCAGCAGCTTACGCCCTAGCGGGAGTCCGTACGAGCAGTACTTC.

Written as DNA, the CDR3 is TGTGCCAGCAGTACCGGGACTAGCGGTCAAGAGACCCAGTACTTC. This gives the protein CASSTGTSGQETQYF. The chain couples TRBV3-1 to TRBJ2-5, with TRBD2 identical over 11 bases. V shed 6 bases, J shed 2 bases, and the junction held 5 bases outside the gene matches. Germline assignment: CDR1 LGHDT and CDR2 YNNKEL (reference sequence). CDR3 length: 15 amino acids.

This chain connects TRBV29-1 to TRBJ2-1; D may be TRBD2 (5 bases). V was pared by 5 bases and J by 7 bases, with 18 bases between. There are 14 residues in the CDR3. Germline V lookup: CDR1 SQVTM, CDR2 ANQGSEA. This chain's CDR3 is CSVYGLGGKNEQFF. In DNA, the CDR3 is TGCAGCGTTTACGGACTGGGTGGAAAGAATGAGCAGTTCTTC.

This clonotype was seen once. The chain links TRBV4-2 to TRBJ2-7; no reliable D call. The CDR3 covers 15 residues. Trimming cost V 0 bases and J 1 base, with 10 bases left between them. Germline CDR1 and CDR2: LGHNA and YNFKEQ. CDR3 sequence reads: CASSQDLGISYEQYF. The CDR3 region has the DNA TGTGCCAGCAGCCAAGATCTGGGGATTTCCTACGAGCAGTACTTC.

The V gene is TRBV4-1, the J gene TRBJ2-2, with D tentatively TRBD1 or TRBD2 (7 bases each). This CDR3 is 14 amino acids long. The germline V and J ends were trimmed by 4 bases and 7 bases, with 13 bases remaining between them. Germline-derived CDR1 and CDR2 are MGHRA and YSYEKL. The CDR3 sequence is CASSPSRGGGELFF. In nucleotides, the CDR3 is TGCGCCAGCAGCCCTAGCAGGGGGGGCGGGGAGCTGTTTTTT.

The chain uses TRBV7-9 and TRBJ2-1; D remains ambiguous. The V end lost 5 bases, the J end lost 12 bases, and 11 bases lay between the germline ends. Per the germline V gene, CDR1 is SEHNR and CDR2 is FQNEAQ (reference sequence). The CDR3 covers 11 residues. The CDR3 reads CASSPSTGQFF. Here the CDR3 DNA reads TGTGCCAGCAGCCCCTCGACGGGGCAGTTCTTC.

The chain links TRBV24-1 to TRBJ2-3; weak D call: TRBD2 (6 bases). Germline V CDR1 and CDR2: KGHDR, SFDVKD. The CDR3 is made up of 17 amino acids. Trimming removed 1 base at V and 2 bases at J, with 15 bases between. The CDR3 DNA follows: TGTGCCACCAGTGATTTAAGGGGAGGAACGGTCACAGATACGCAGTATTTT. As protein: CATSDLRGGTVTDTQYF.

This chain links TRBV6-2 or TRBV6-3 with TRBJ2-1; the match to TRBD2 covers 11 bases. V lost 5 bases, J lost 9 bases, and 6 bases stayed unmatched. This CDR3 contains 14 residues. The germline V gene has CDR1 MNHEY and CDR2 SVGEGT. For the CDR3, the DNA is TGTGCCAGCAGTACTAGCGGGAGTCCCCGTGAGCAGTTCTTC. As protein: CASSTSGSPREQFF.

The chain joins TRBV28 to TRBJ2-7, with 8 bases lining up with TRBD1. Germline V CDR1 and CDR2: MDHEN, SYDVKM. CDR3 size: 15 residues. Trimming removed 7 bases from V and 2 bases from J; junction bases left unmatched: 10. CDR3 sequence reads: CASTSSETGAYEQYF. The CDR3 DNA follows: TGTGCCAGCACCTCATCGGAGACAGGGGCCTACGAGCAGTACTTC.

This clonotype showed up just a few times. The chain combines TRBV28 with TRBJ2-3; D is ambiguous. The CDR3 is made up of 17 amino acids. Germline V gene lookup returns CDR1 MDHEN and CDR2 SYDVKM. Trimming removed 2 bases from V and 2 bases from J, with 17 bases in between. CDR3 loop: CASSLLQEGSHTDTQYF. The CDR3 DNA is TGTGCCAGCAGTTTACTTCAAGAAGGCAGCCACACAGATACGCAGTATTTT.

The chain has TRBV13 and TRBJ1-1; TRBD1 might be the D (5 bases). V dropped 0 bases and J dropped 0 bases, with 8 bases sitting between them. This CDR3 region has 15 residues. Germline V lookup: CDR1 PRHDT, CDR2 FYEKMQ (reference sequence). The CDR3 DNA reads TGTGCCAGCAGCTTAGGGACAGAGGTGAACACTGAAGCTTTCTTT. As protein: CASSLGTEVNTEAFF.

The chain uses TRBV9 and TRBJ1-5; TRBD1 aligns across 10 bases. Germline trimming cut 0 bases from V and 6 bases from J; bases unmatched to any gene: 9. The CDR3 has 17 amino acids. From germline, CDR1 is SGDLS and CDR2 YYNGEE. The CDR3 DNA follows: TGTGCCAGCAGCGTAGATCGAGGACAGGGGGAGCGTCAGCCCCAGCATTTT. It specifies CASSVDRGQGERQPQHF.

The chain carries TRBV10-3 and TRBJ1-4, with D possibly matching TRBD1 (5 bases). Trimming took off 0 bases at V and 8 bases at J, with 13 bases between the two ends. Germline V gene sequence: CDR1 ENHRY, CDR2 SYGVKD. The CDR3 length is 15 residues. Here the CDR3 DNA reads TGTGCCATCAGTGAGTCGGGTGTTGGGGACGAAAAACTGTTTTTT. Translating it yields CAISESGVGDEKLFF.

This clonotype was seen only a few times. The DNA for the CDR3 is TGTGCCAGCACCCTCTCCGGGACAGGGGGTCGAGAGACCCAGTACTTC. Translation: CASTLSGTGGRETQYF. The chain uses TRBV12-3 or TRBV12-4 and TRBJ2-5, with 11 nucleotides matching TRBD1. CDR3 length equals 16 residues. Trimming removed 7 bases from V and 4 bases from J; junction bases left unmatched: 11.

This clonotype came up a few times. The J gene is TRBJ2-7, the V gene TRBV7-8, with 7 bases that match TRBD2. The germline V gene has CDR1 SGHVS and CDR2 FQNEAQ. V lost 2 bases and J lost 2; bases outside the gene matches: 12. This CDR3 has 17 residues. The DNA for the CDR3 is TGTGCCAGCAGCTTAAGGGATGCTAGCGGAGACCCCTACGAGCAGTACTTC. Protein: CASSLRDASGDPYEQYF.

The chain recombines TRBV20-1 with TRBJ2-3; 16 nucleotides match TRBD2. Germline-derived CDR1 and CDR2 are DFQATT and SNEGSKA (reference sequence). CDR3 length: 16 amino acids. Trimming at V came to 6 bases and at J to 3 bases, leaving 6 bases not matched to a gene. The CDR3 loop is CSASGLAGGPTDTQYF. CDR3 nucleotide sequence: TGCAGTGCGTCGGGACTAGCGGGAGGGCCGACAGATACGCAGTATTTT.

The CDR3 loop is CASSPVSGRSYNEQFF. As DNA, the CDR3 is TGCGCCAGCAGCCCAGTTAGCGGGAGGTCCTACAATGAGCAGTTCTTC. The V gene is TRBV4-1, the J gene TRBJ2-1; 10 bases are a match to TRBD2. The J segment lost 1 base and the V segment lost 4 bases, leaving 4 bases of the junction unmatched. This CDR3 has 16 amino acids. The germline CDR1 and CDR2 sequences are MGHRA and YSYEKL.

The chain has TRBV5-1 and TRBJ2-3; D is undetermined. Germline CDR1 is SGHRS and CDR2 is YFSETQ. V lost 0 bases to trimming and J lost 4 bases, with 12 bases between them. This CDR3 has 15 amino acids. CDR3 loop: CASSLAAFSADTQYF. The DNA for the CDR3 is TGCGCCAGCAGCTTGGCGGCATTTTCCGCAGATACGCAGTATTTT.

This sequence joins TRBV28 and TRBJ2-3, with D tentatively TRBD1 (6 bases). This CDR3 has 14 residues. The V gene's germline CDR1 is MDHEN and CDR2 SYDVKM. Trimming took 8 bases from V and 2 from J, leaving 14 bases between them. The CDR3 DNA reads TGTGCCAGCCGACAACAGGGTCCCACAGATACGCAGTATTTT. Translation gives CASRQQGPTDTQYF. The complete variable domain, with remaining parts taken from reference TRBV28 and TRBJ2-3, reads DVKVTQSSRYLVKRTGEKVFLECVQDMDHENMFWYRQDPGLGLRLIYFSYDVKMKEKGDIPEGYSVSREKKERFSLILESASTNQTSMYLCASRQQGPTDTQYFGPGTRLTVL.